The rows below give T cell receptor beta chains drawn from one sample of a study of blood T cell repertoires in COVID-19. TCRdb's copy holds only in-frame clones and misses some; the assay was immunoSEQ multiplex PCR. The repertoire consists of 150,000 to 200,000 clones, with around 90% occurring once and the leading ten covering roughly 6%. The sequencing sample was made of peripheral blood. These receptors originate from a man in his forties with active or convalescent COVID-19. CDR3s include the opening cysteine and the closing phenylalanine or tryptophan. D genes are given only for firm matches. Size values are once, few and many counts, or a class for expanded clones, and some rows have none.

v_call	clone_size	d_call	j_call	cdr3_nt	cdr3_aa
TRBV4-1	-	-	TRBJ2-1	TGCGCCAGCAGCCAAGGCACGGGACATAAACTTTACAATGAGCAGTTCTTC	CASSQGTGHKLYNEQFF
TRBV7-3	-	-	TRBJ2-3	TGTGCCAGCAGCTTTGTGTTCGCAGATACGCAGTATTTT	CASSFVFADTQYF
TRBV19	-	-	TRBJ1-5	TGTGCCAGTAGTACCCCCGGTCAGCCCCAGCATTTT	CASSTPGQPQHF
TRBV19	-	-	TRBJ2-1	TGTGCCAGTAGTATTGGGCAGGGTGACGTGTCTGAGCAGTTCTTC	CASSIGQGDVSEQFF
TRBV15	-	-	TRBJ1-2	TGTGCCACCAGCAGGAACCGGGGAACTAACTATGGCTACACCTTC	CATSRNRGTNYGYTF
TRBV12-5	-	-	TRBJ2-6	TGTGCTAGTGGTCCCGGGACACAAATCTCTGGGGCCAACGTCCTGACTTTC	CASGPGTQISGANVLTF
TRBV7-6	-	TRBD1	TRBJ1-2	TGTGCCAGCAGCTTAGAGGTGGGGACAGGGGCAAACTATGGCTACACCTTC	CASSLEVGTGANYGYTF
TRBV29-1	-	-	TRBJ2-3	TGCACCCATTCGGGGGACCGCACAGATACGCAGTATTTT	CTHSGDRTDTQYF
TRBV3-1/TRBV3-2	-	-	TRBJ1-4	TGTGCCAGCAGCCACGGGAAGTATGAAAAACTGTTTTTT	CASSHGKYEKLFF
TRBV5-1	-	TRBD2	TRBJ2-1	TGCGCCAGCACCCCCCAGACTAGCGGGATCTATGAGCAGTTCTTC	CASTPQTSGIYEQFF
TRBV5-1	-	TRBD2	TRBJ2-3	TGCGCCAGCAGCTTGCTTGGGAGCGGGAGTAGTGTTTCGGACACGCAGTATTTT	CASSLLGSGSSVSDTQYF
TRBV5-1	-	-	TRBJ1-5	TGCGCCAGCAGCTTGGATGGGCAGGGTGATCAGCCCCAGCATTTT	CASSLDGQGDQPQHF
TRBV28	-	TRBD1	TRBJ1-1	TGTGCCAGCAGTCCATCCTTGGACAGGGCCACTGAAGCTTTCTTT	CASSPSLDRATEAFF
TRBV5-1	-	-	TRBJ1-5	TGCGCCAGCAGCCATAGCCCCCAACAGCCCCAGCATTTT	CASSHSPQQPQHF
TRBV7-9	-	-	TRBJ1-5	TGTGCCAGCAGCCCGCCGGGACAAGACAATCAGCCCCAGCATTTT	CASSPPGQDNQPQHF
TRBV6-5	-	-	TRBJ1-2	TGTGCCAGCAGTTACCGATATGACAGGTACTATGGCTACACCTTC	CASSYRYDRYYGYTF
TRBV6-5	once	-	TRBJ2-1	TGTGCCAGCAGTTACTCAGGGGGGGACTACAATGAGCAGTTCTTC	CASSYSGGDYNEQFF
TRBV28	-	TRBD1	TRBJ2-7	TGTGCCAGCAGTTTAGGGGACAGAGGCCCTCGCGAGCAGTACTTC	CASSLGDRGPREQYF
TRBV7-8	few	-	TRBJ1-1	TGTGCCAGCAGCGTGGAGGTTGCGAACACTGAAGCTTTCTTT	CASSVEVANTEAFF
TRBV6-1	-	-	TRBJ1-1	TGTGCCAGCAGTGCAGCAGGGGACACTGAAGCTTTCTTT	CASSAAGDTEAFF
TRBV6-5	-	TRBD1	TRBJ1-3	TGTGCCAGCAGAGAGGACAGGGTCACCATATATTTT	CASREDRVTIYF
TRBV30	-	-	TRBJ2-3	TGTGCCAGAGCACCGGGGAACACAGATACGCAGTATTTT	CARAPGNTDTQYF
TRBV13	once	TRBD1	TRBJ2-2	TGTGCCAGCACCGAACTGGGACAGGGACAATCCGGGGAGCTGTTTTTT	CASTELGQGQSGELFF